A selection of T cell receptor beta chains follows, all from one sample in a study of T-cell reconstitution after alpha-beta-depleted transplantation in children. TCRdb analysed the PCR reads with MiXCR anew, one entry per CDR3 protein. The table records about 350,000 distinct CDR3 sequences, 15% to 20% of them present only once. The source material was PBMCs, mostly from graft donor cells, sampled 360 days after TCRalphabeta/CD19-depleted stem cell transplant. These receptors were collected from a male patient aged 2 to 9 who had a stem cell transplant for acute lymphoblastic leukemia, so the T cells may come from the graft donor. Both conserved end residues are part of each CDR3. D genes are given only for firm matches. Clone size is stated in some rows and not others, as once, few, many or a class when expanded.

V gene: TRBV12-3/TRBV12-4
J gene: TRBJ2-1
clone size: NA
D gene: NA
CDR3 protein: CASSFAGVHNEQFF
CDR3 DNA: TGTGCCAGCAGTTTCGCCGGGGTGCACAATGAGCAGTTCTTC

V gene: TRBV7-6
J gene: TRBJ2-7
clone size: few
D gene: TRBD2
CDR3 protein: CASSLSPTSGSGGHYEQYF
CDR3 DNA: TGTGCCAGCAGCTTAAGCCCGACTAGCGGGAGTGGGGGGCACTACGAGCAGTACTTC

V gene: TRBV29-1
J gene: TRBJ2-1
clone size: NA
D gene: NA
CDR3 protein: CSGRSAGLLFF
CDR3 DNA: TGCAGCGGGCGGTCGGCAGGACTCCTGTTCTTC

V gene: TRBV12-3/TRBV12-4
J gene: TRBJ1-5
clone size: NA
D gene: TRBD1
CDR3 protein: CASSSGTGAEGNQPQHF
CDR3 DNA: TGTGCCAGCAGTTCCGGGACAGGGGCGGAGGGTAATCAGCCCCAGCATTTT

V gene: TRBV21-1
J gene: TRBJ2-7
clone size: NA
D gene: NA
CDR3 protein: CASSPKFRTGKGVYEVYEQYF
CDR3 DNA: TGTGCCAGCAGCCCAAAGTTCAGGACAGGGAAAGGGGTGTACGAGGTGTACGAGCAGTACTTC

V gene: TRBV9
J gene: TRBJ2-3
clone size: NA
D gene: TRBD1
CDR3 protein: CASSLKDRSRDTQYF
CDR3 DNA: TGTGCCAGCAGCCTGAAGGACAGGAGTAGAGATACGCAGTATTTT

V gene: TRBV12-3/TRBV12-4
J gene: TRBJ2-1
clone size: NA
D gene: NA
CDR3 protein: CASTTGLVRSF
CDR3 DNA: TGTGCCAGCACGACTGGGCTCGTAAGGAGCTTC

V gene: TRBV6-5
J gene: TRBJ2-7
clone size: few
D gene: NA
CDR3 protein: CASSSPKYEQYF
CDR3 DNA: TGTGCCAGCAGTTCTCCCAAGTACGAGCAGTACTTC

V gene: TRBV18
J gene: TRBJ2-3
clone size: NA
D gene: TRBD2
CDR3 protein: CASSPVAGDYTDTQYF
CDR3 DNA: TGTGCCAGCTCACCCGTAGCGGGAGACTACACAGATACGCAGTATTTT

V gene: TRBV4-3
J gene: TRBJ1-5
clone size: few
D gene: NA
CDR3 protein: CASSQDRGVGQPQHF
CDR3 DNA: TGCGCCAGCAGCCAAGATCGCGGCGTGGGGCAGCCCCAGCATTTT